What follows are 10 T cell receptor beta chains derived from one specimen sequenced in a study of CD8+CD57+ T cells in acquired aplastic anemia. Investigators profiled TCR beta VDJ and CDR3 from genomic DNA template. TCRdb called the reads again in MiXCR, with one record for every CDR3 protein. In the table there are 400,000 to 450,000 distinct CDR3 sequences, 55% to 70% of which are singletons. The specimen was sorted CD4+, CD8+, or CD8+CD57+ T cells (not recorded which) from PBMCs. The receptors come from a human donor in good health, serving as a control.

V is TRBV7-9 and J is TRBJ2-5; 7 bases are shared with TRBD2. CDR1 SEHNR and CDR2 FQNEAQ come from the germline V gene (reference sequence). J lost 8 bases, V lost 6 bases, and 12 bases had no gene match. The CDR3 has 14 residues. CDR3 sequence (DNA): TGTGCCAGCAGTGAACAGCGGGGAAGAGACACCCAGTACTTC. Encoded protein: CASSEQRGRDTQYF. The whole variable domain, remainder taken from reference TRBV7-9 and TRBJ2-5, is DTGVSQNPRHKITKRGQNVTFRCDPISEHNRLYWYRQTLGQGPEFLTYFQNEAQLEKSRLLSDRFSAERPKGSFSTLEIQRTEQGDSAMYLCASSEQRGRDTQYFGPGTRLLVL.

In its sample, this clonotype was seen a few times. Given the absence of the conserved phenylalanine or tryptophan at the CDR3 end, a read error is likely. V usage is TRBV20-1 and J usage is TRBJ2-3, with D tentatively TRBD1 (7 bases). With 6 bases removed from V and 2 bases from J, the gap between germline ends came to 15 bases. Germline V gene sequence: CDR1 DFQATT, CDR2 SNEGSKA (reference sequence). This CDR3 contains 14 residues. The CDR3 region is CSAPQGGPTDTQYY. The CDR3 nucleotides read TGCAGTGCCCCCCAGGGGGGCCCCACAGATACGCAGTATTAT.

The V call is TRBV20-1, the J call TRBJ2-7; tentative D call: TRBD1 (7 bases). Germline-derived CDR1 and CDR2 are DFQATT and SNEGSKA (reference sequence). The germline V and J ends were trimmed by 6 bases and 5 bases, with 20 bases remaining between them. The CDR3 has 14 amino acids. CDR3 coding DNA: TGCAGTGCCCGCGGGACAGCTCTCCAGCACGAGCAGTACTTC. Translating gives CSARGTALQHEQYF.

This chain joins TRBV4-2 and TRBJ1-6; TRBD1 matches at 12 bases. This CDR3 has 18 amino acids. Germline V gene lookup returns CDR1 LGHNA and CDR2 YNFKEQ. The trim removed 5 bases at V and 4 bases at J, leaving 9 bases unmatched. The CDR3 protein is CASSKSGTGGYYNSPLHF. CDR3 in DNA: TGTGCCAGCAGCAAGAGCGGGACAGGGGGCTATTATAATTCACCCCTCCACTTT.

Concerning this clonotype itself: The CDR3 end shows no conserved phenylalanine or tryptophan, and so a read error is likely. It is unclear where the CDR3 begins or ends on the DNA, so no DNA is shown, and the CDR3 is as TCRdb lists it. The chain joins TRBV7-3 to TRBJ2-7; the D segment call TRBD1 is taken from the table without a DNA check. Germline values: CDR1 SGHTA, CDR2 FQGTGA. The CDR3 has 13 residues if both end residues are counted. CDR3 region: CASSPGTGAGHPS.

The sample holds one count of this clonotype. The genes are TRBV12-3 or TRBV12-4 and TRBJ2-7; TRBD2 matches 14 bases. This CDR3 comprises 15 residues. V dropped 5 bases and J dropped 2; count of bases not matched to a gene: 2. Here the CDR3 reads CASSAGLAGAYEQYF. CDR3 bases: TGTGCCAGCAGTGCGGGACTAGCGGGGGCCTACGAGCAGTACTTC.

The chain couples TRBV7-2 to TRBJ1-4, with a possible D match to TRBD1 (5 bases). This CDR3 spans 19 amino acids. CDR1 is SGHTA and CDR2 is FQGNSA in the germline V gene. Between the trimmed V and J ends, which lost 8 bases and 0 bases, there was a span of 25 bases. The DNA for the CDR3 is TGTGCCAGCGGCACAGGTCAGGAAACCGGGGAGGCAACTAATGAAAAACTGTTTTTT. As protein: CASGTGQETGEATNEKLFF.

The CDR3 protein is CASSFMNVEAFF. The CDR3 DNA follows: TGTGCCAGCAGCTTTATGAACGTTGAAGCTTTCTTT. V and J are TRBV13 and TRBJ1-1; D is unclear. The germline gives CDR1 PRHDT, CDR2 FYEKMQ (reference sequence). This CDR3 spans 12 amino acids. Between the trimmed V and J ends, which lost 3 bases and 7 bases, there was a span of 9 bases.

A single count supports this clonotype. This chain uses TRBV9 with TRBJ2-5; TRBD2 matches 8 bases. Trimming took 4 bases from V and 5 from J; bases not matched to a gene: 16. This CDR3 is built from 17 residues. Germline CDR1 and CDR2: SGDLS and YYNGEE. The DNA of the CDR3 is TGTGCCAGCAGCCATCATCACGGGCGGGGGGAAGAGGAGACCCAGTACTTC. The encoded protein is CASSHHHGRGEEETQYF.

A word on this clonotype: A junction end diverges from the germline sequence, so it may reflect a read error. The chain employs TRBV20-1 and TRBJ2-5; 12 nucleotides agree with TRBD2. The CDR3 contains 13 residues. Germline V gene sequence: CDR1 DFQATT, CDR2 SNEGSKA (reference sequence). The CDR3 nucleotides read TGCAGCGCTAGCGGGGGGGCCTTTGGGACCCAGTACTTC. It specifies CSASGGAFGTQYF.